A selection of T cell receptor beta chains follows, all from one sample in a study of glioma-infiltrating T cells after dendritic cell vaccination. Some clones are missing from TCRdb's copy, which holds only in-frame ones; the method was immunoSEQ multiplex PCR. The sample includes roughly 23,000 clones, 79% of them seen just once. Sequences were derived from blood, sampled before dendritic cell vaccination. These TCRs come from a human donor with glioblastoma. The CDR3 runs from the conserved cysteine through the conserved F or W. A D gene is named only where the DNA matches it firmly. Clone sizes are given selectively: once, few, many, or a class where the clone is expanded.

>TRBJ1-6|NA|TRBV18|NA
TGTGCCAGCTCACCCGATAATTCACCCCTCCACTTT
CASSPDNSPLHF
>TRBJ2-1|TRBD1|TRBV5-6|NA
TGTGCCAGCAGCTTGGGGGACAGGGGATTCTTC
CASSLGDRGFF
>TRBJ2-3|NA|TRBV4-3|NA
TGCGCCAGCAGCCAAGATTTGGCAGGCGGCACAGATACGCAGTATTTT
CASSQDLAGGTDTQYF
>TRBJ2-2|NA|TRBV14|NA
TGTGCCAGCAGCCAATTAACAGGGCTGGCCGGGGAGCTGTTTTTT
CASSQLTGLAGELFF
>TRBJ2-2|TRBD2|TRBV19|NA
TGTGCCAGTAGTAGACTAGCGGGAGATGCCGGGGAGCTGTTTTTT
CASSRLAGDAGELFF
>TRBJ2-1|NA|TRBV9|NA
TGTGCCAGCAGCGTAGAGGGGCATGAGCAGTTCTTC
CASSVEGHEQFF
>TRBJ2-5|NA|TRBV6-1|NA
TGTGCCAGCAGTGAAGTGGCAGGATCACAAGAGACCCAGTACTTC
CASSEVAGSQETQYF
>TRBJ2-2|TRBD1|TRBV5-4|NA
TGTGCCAGCAGCTCAACCCAGGGGGCACCGAACACCGGGGAGCTGTTTTTT
CASSSTQGAPNTGELFF
>TRBJ2-7|TRBD1|TRBV11-1|few
TGTGCCAGCAGCGCCGGACAGGGCTACTACGAGCAGTACTTC
CASSAGQGYYEQYF
>TRBJ2-1|TRBD2|TRBV15|NA
TGTGCCACCAGCGGTAGCGGGAGGGCCATCAATGAGCAGTTCTTC
CATSGSGRAINEQFF
>TRBJ1-5|TRBD1|TRBV6-5|few
TGTGCCAGCAGTTACTCGTCAGGGGGCGATCAGCCCCAGCATTTT
CASSYSSGGDQPQHF
>TRBJ2-2|NA|TRBV19|NA
TGTGCCAGTAGTACGGAGCGGAGAGACACCGGGGAGCTGTTTTTT
CASSTERRDTGELFF
>TRBJ2-7|TRBD1|TRBV25-1|few
TGTGCCAGCTCCGGGACAGGGGTCGAGCAGTACTTC
CASSGTGVEQYF
>TRBJ1-3|NA|TRBV5-1|NA
TGCGCCAGCAGCTCGGTCGGAGACGCTGGAAACACCATATATTTT
CASSSVGDAGNTIYF
>TRBJ2-2|TRBD2|TRBV27|once
TGTGCCAGCAGTTTATCCCCGCGGCGGGGGGGCCAAACCGGGGAGCTGTTTTTT
CASSLSPRRGGQTGELFF
>TRBJ1-5|TRBD1|TRBV5-1|NA
TGCGCCAGCAGCTGGGGGGTCCGGACAGGGGTTCAGCCCCAGCATTTT
CASSWGVRTGVQPQHF
>TRBJ2-3|NA|TRBV7-9|NA
TGTGCCAGCAGCCAAGGAGGGGAACGCACAGATACGCAGTATTTT
CASSQGGERTDTQYF
>TRBJ2-1|NA|TRBV14|NA
TGTGCCAGCAGCCAAGATCCTTCGGGATACAATGAGCAGTTCTTC
CASSQDPSGYNEQFF
>TRBJ2-1|TRBD1|TRBV14|NA
TGTGCCAGCAGCCCAGATCCGGGACAGGGGAGGTCCTACAATGAGCAGTTCTTC
CASSPDPGQGRSYNEQFF
>TRBJ2-7|NA|TRBV10-3|NA
TGTGCCATCAGGGACAGCCTCTACGAGCAGTACTTC
CAIRDSLYEQYF
>TRBJ1-1|NA|TRBV7-8|NA
TGTGCCAGCAGCTTTCGGGGGGAAGCTTTCTTT
CASSFRGEAFF
>TRBJ2-7|NA|TRBV19|NA
TGTGCCAGTAGTATATCACTAGAATCCTACGAGCAGTACTTC
CASSISLESYEQYF
>TRBJ2-1|TRBD1|TRBV11-2|NA
TGTGCCAGCAGATATAAGGGCCGGGACAGGGTCGACAATGAGCAGTTCTTC
CASRYKGRDRVDNEQFF
>TRBJ1-2|NA|TRBV29-1|few
TGCAGCGTGTCAAACAGGGAAGATGGCTACACCTTC
CSVSNREDGYTF
>TRBJ2-7|NA|TRBV2|NA
TGTGCCAGCAATGGAGGAACCTACGAGCAGTACTTC
CASNGGTYEQYF
>TRBJ2-7|NA|TRBV19|NA
TGTGCCAGTAGTATTGCAGACGCCGGGGCCTACGAGCAGTACTTC
CASSIADAGAYEQYF
>TRBJ2-7|NA|TRBV15|NA
TGTGCCACCAGCAGTGGGGGCTCAGCCTACGAGCAGTACTTC
CATSSGGSAYEQYF
>TRBJ2-1|TRBD2|TRBV7-9|NA
TGTGCCAGCAGCGACGGGCGCTTAGCGGGACGAGACGAGCAGTTCTTC
CASSDGRLAGRDEQFF
>TRBJ1-1|NA|TRBV19|NA
TGTGCCAGTAGTATTCGAGCCGGCGGGAACACTGAAGCTTTCTTT
CASSIRAGGNTEAFF
>TRBJ1-1|NA|TRBV6-5|NA
TGTGCCAGCAGTTCCCCGCCGGGCAGGGGCACTGAAGCTTTCTTT
CASSSPPGRGTEAFF
>TRBJ2-2|TRBD2|TRBV11-2|NA
TGTGCCAGCAGCTTGGCCCCTAGCGGGATGGCCGGGGAGCTGTTTTTT
CASSLAPSGMAGELFF
>TRBJ2-7|TRBD1|TRBV7-8|NA
TGTGCCAGCAGCACGTATACAGGGGGTGATTACGAGCAGTACTTC
CASSTYTGGDYEQYF
>TRBJ2-3|TRBD2|TRBV13|NA
TGTGCCAGCAGCGGACTAGCTCCAGATACGCAGTATTTT
CASSGLAPDTQYF
>TRBJ2-2|NA|TRBV15|NA
TGTGCCACCAGCATCCAGGGCAACACCGGGGAGCTGTTTTTT
CATSIQGNTGELFF
>TRBJ2-4|TRBD1|TRBV19|NA
TGTGCCAGTAGTAATACTGAGGGGGCGGCAAACATTCAGTACTTC
CASSNTEGAANIQYF
>TRBJ2-2|NA|TRBV27|NA
TGTGCCAGCAGTCCCGGTCCGAACACCGGGGAGCTGTTTTTT
CASSPGPNTGELFF
>TRBJ1-6|TRBD1|TRBV6-5|NA
TGTGCCAGCAGTCCCCGGACAGGTTTACCCCTCCACTTT
CASSPRTGLPLHF
>TRBJ1-1|NA|TRBV7-2|NA
TGTGCCAGCAGCAGGGGGATTCAAACTGAAGCTTTCTTT
CASSRGIQTEAFF
>TRBJ2-3|NA|TRBV18|few
TGTGCCAGCCGTTCGATCGGGGAGAGCACAGATACGCAGTATTTT
CASRSIGESTDTQYF
>TRBJ2-7|NA|TRBV28|NA
TGTGCCAGCAGTCCACGGGGTACCTACGAGCAGTACTTC
CASSPRGTYEQYF
>TRBJ2-1|TRBD2|TRBV7-3|NA
TGTGCCAGCAGCTTAATTAGCGGGAGAACAAGTAGGTACAATGAGCAGTTCTTC
CASSLISGRTSRYNEQFF
>TRBJ2-3|NA|TRBV5-4|NA
TGTGCCAGCAGCCTTAGCGGAAGAAAAAGCACAGATACGCAGTATTTT
CASSLSGRKSTDTQYF
>TRBJ2-3|NA|TRBV6-7|NA
TGTGCCAGCAGACGGGACTCCAAGACCACATTAGATACGCAGTATTTT
CASRRDSKTTLDTQYF
>TRBJ1-1|TRBD1|TRBV7-2|NA
TGTGCCAGCAGCTCCCGCAGGGGGGTGGATGAAGCTTTCTTT
CASSSRRGVDEAFF
>TRBJ2-1|NA|TRBV5-5|NA
TGTGCCAGCAGTCAGGTTTCCTACAATGAGCAGTTCTTC
CASSQVSYNEQFF
>TRBJ1-1|TRBD1|TRBV27|NA
TGTGCCAGCTTCGGGACAGCGCACATGAACACTGAAGCTTTCTTT
CASFGTAHMNTEAFF
>TRBJ2-1|NA|TRBV18|NA
TGTGCCAGCTCACCCGACGGAGGCGGCAATGAGCAGTTCTTC
CASSPDGGGNEQFF
>TRBJ1-3|NA|TRBV10-3|NA
TGTGCCATCGGGGGGGCAGGCTCTGGAAACACCATATATTTT
CAIGGAGSGNTIYF
>TRBJ2-1|TRBD1|TRBV14|NA
TGTGCCAGCAGCCCAGGGACAGGGGATTACAATGAGCAGTTCTTC
CASSPGTGDYNEQFF
>TRBJ1-1|NA|TRBV7-2|NA
TGTGCCAGCAGCCAAGGCAGGATGGGCACTGAAGCTTTCTTT
CASSQGRMGTEAFF